The table lists the clone carrying this T cell receptor beta chain with many counts. Antigen unknown. This sample was taken from a study of early T cells in non-severe SARS-CoV-2 infection. Study at large: Sequencing was performed on bulk RNA from unsorted whole blood, leaving chains unpaired.

The J segment lost 6 bases and the V segment lost 5 bases, leaving 13 bases of the junction unmatched. Germline-derived CDR1 and CDR2 are MDHEN and SYDVKM. CDR3 size: 15 residues. Study results and limitations: Matching with VDJdb favored anti-spike CD8 responses (missing private and CD4 specificities).

Individual cDNA molecules received unique molecular identifiers. TCRdb ran MiXCR on the 5' RACE reads and lists one entry per CDR3 protein. Found here are around 40,000 distinct CDR3 sequences, under 8% of them singletons; the top ten hold roughly 6%. The sample was whole blood. The rearrangement joins TRBV28 to TRBJ2-7; 7 nucleotides line up with TRBD1. The clonotype comes from an adult who was a healthcare worker with PCR-confirmed SARS-CoV-2 infection or an uninfected control (not recorded which). CDR3 residues: CASSPANRGRTEQYF. The DNA of the CDR3 is TGTGCCAGCAGTCCCGCTAACAGGGGAAGGACCGAGCAGTACTTC.